These 2 T cell receptor beta chains were sequenced from one sample in a study of CD8 T cells in ankylosing spondylitis (dated by TCRdb to between 2016 and 2019). Broader findings and caveats from the paper: A TCR beta motif of roughly 8 highly homologous amino acid variants appeared characteristic of blood from ankylosing spondylitis patients.

Preparation of the library involved 5' RACE. The instrument given in TCRdb is Illumina HiSeq 2500. The public reads were reanalyzed by TCRdb: fastp trimming at Q25, MiXCR alignment, in-frame beta chains only. Every entry covers one CDR3 protein and lists the most common genes and DNA from its rows. The sample table shows over 600,000 distinct CDR3 sequences, and around 19% are seen once. The top ten clones comprise about 20% of the sample. Their target antigens are unknown. Sequencing was performed on blood, either unsorted or a sorted T cell fraction (not recorded which). These receptors all come from a male donor with ankylosing spondylitis.

The V gene is TRBV4-1, the J gene TRBJ2-6, with 10 bases aligning to TRBD1. The germline CDR1 and CDR2 sequences are MGHRA and YSYEKL. The length of the CDR3 is 21 residues. V gave up 3 bases and J gave up 4 bases; unmatched junction bases: 18. This CDR3 reads CASSHPRTGGKSPSGANVLTF. Written as DNA, the CDR3 is TGCGCCAGCAGCCACCCCAGGACAGGGGGTAAGTCGCCATCGGGGGCCAACGTCCTGACTTTC.

This chain joins TRBV10-1 and TRBJ1-1; the D gene is possibly TRBD1 (5 bases). V was clipped by 0 bases and J by 4 bases, with 12 bases between them. The length of the CDR3 is 15 residues. Germline assignment: CDR1 WNHNN and CDR2 SYGVQD (reference sequence). CDR3 bases: TGCGCCAGCAGTGAGTCCCCGGGACCGATCACTGAAGCTTTCTTT. This translates into CASSESPGPITEAFF.